This T cell receptor beta chain appears in the sequencing data of a study of cytomegalovirus exposure and HLA in healthy donors. Study results and caveats: TCR beta V- and J-gene trimming, according to a later analysis, was linked to a missense DCLRE1C variant.

From germline, CDR1 is MGHRA and CDR2 YSYEKL. The V end lost 2 bases, the J end lost 1 base, and 8 bases lay between the germline ends. The CDR3 totals 15 residues. The PCR was carried out with 60 Vbeta primers and 13 Jbeta primers. TCRdb keeps only in-frame clones here, not all; method: immunoSEQ multiplex PCR. The sample has about 160,000 clones, around 83% seen once. Details on this clone: What it binds is unknown.

Sequencing was done on a sample of PBMCs. This sequence joins TRBV4-1 and TRBJ2-2; no clear D. This TCR came from a male donor in good health and CMV-seropositive. DNA of the CDR3: TGCGCCAGCAGCCAACCTCGACAGAACACCGGGGAGCTGTTTTTT. Encoded protein: CASSQPRQNTGELFF.